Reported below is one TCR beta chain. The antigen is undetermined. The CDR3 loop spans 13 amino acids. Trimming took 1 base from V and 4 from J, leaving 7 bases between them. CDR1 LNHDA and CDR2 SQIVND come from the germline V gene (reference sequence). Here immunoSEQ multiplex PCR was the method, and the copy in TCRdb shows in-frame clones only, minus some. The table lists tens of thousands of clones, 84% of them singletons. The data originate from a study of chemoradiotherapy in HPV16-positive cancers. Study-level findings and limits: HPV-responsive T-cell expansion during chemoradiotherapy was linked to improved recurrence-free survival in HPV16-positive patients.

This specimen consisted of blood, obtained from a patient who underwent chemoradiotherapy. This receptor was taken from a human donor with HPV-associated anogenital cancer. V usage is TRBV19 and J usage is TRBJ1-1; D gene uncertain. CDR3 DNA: TGTGCCAGTAGTATAGTGGGGAGCACTGAAGCTTTCTTT. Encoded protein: CASSIVGSTEAFF.